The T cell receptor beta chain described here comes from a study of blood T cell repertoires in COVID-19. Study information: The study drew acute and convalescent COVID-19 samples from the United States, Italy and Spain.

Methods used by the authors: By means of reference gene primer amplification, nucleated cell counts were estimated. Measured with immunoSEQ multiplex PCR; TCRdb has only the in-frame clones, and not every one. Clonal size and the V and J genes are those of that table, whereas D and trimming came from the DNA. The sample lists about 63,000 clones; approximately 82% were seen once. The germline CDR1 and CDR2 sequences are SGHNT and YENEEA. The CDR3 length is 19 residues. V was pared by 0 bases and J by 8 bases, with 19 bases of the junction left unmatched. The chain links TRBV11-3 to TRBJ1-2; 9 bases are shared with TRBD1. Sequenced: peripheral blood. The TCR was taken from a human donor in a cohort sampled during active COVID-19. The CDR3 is CASSLDQNRGLPIPWGYTF. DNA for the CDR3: TGTGCCAGCAGCTTAGATCAAAACAGGGGGCTACCCATACCTTGGGGCTACACCTTC. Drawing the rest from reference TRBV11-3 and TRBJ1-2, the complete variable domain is EAGVVQSPRYKIIEKKQPVAFWCNPISGHNTLYWYLQNLGQGPELLIRYENEEAVDDSQLPKDRFSAERLKGVDSTLKIQPAELGDSAVYLCASSLDQNRGLPIPWGYTFGSGTRLTVV.